Below, 5 T cell receptor beta chains from the same sample are listed, as sequenced in a study of blood T cell repertoires in COVID-19. Profiling relied on immunoSEQ multiplex PCR, and the TCRdb table lists in-frame clones only, not all of them. The sample yields 150,000 to 200,000 clones, approximately 82% seen once. Sequencing was carried out using peripheral blood. These receptors originate from a woman older than 75 with acute or convalescent COVID-19.

This chain joins TRBV7-9 and TRBJ2-4; TRBD2 agrees at 11 bases. V dropped 5 bases and J dropped 0; count of bases not matched to a gene: 9. This CDR3 spans 18 amino acids. CDR1 and CDR2 (germline): SEHNR, FQNEAQ (reference sequence). The CDR3, as DNA: TGTGCCAGCAGCCCAGGACTAGCGGGTCCACTAGCCAAAAACATTCAGTACTTC. Translated, it gives CASSPGLAGPLAKNIQYF. Full variable domain (outside the CDR3, taken from reference TRBV7-9 and TRBJ2-4): DTGVSQNPRHKITKRGQNVTFRCDPISEHNRLYWYRQTLGQGPEFLTYFQNEAQLEKSRLLSDRFSAERPKGSFSTLEIQRTEQGDSAMYLCASSPGLAGPLAKNIQYFGAGTRLSVL.

The chain uses TRBV7-2 and TRBJ2-1; D is unresolved. CDR3 length: 11 amino acids. Germline loops: CDR1 SGHTA, CDR2 FQGNSA. Trimming removed 1 base at V and 13 bases at J, with 8 bases between. The CDR3 DNA follows: TGTGCCAGCAGCTTAGGTAGCCTACAGTTCTTC. Translating gives CASSLGSLQFF.

The CDR3 DNA follows: TGCGCCAGCAGCCTCCGGACAGCCCAAGAGACCCAGTACTTC. It specifies CASSLRTAQETQYF. The rearrangement joins TRBV4-1 to TRBJ2-5, with D perhaps matching TRBD1 (6 bases). CDR3 length: 14 residues. From germline, CDR1 is MGHRA and CDR2 YSYEKL. Trimming removed 4 bases at V and 1 base at J, with 10 bases between.

CDR3 region: CASGPGSGNTIYF. DNA for the CDR3: TGTGCCAGCGGCCCGGGCTCTGGAAACACCATATATTTT. This chain joins TRBV6-6 and TRBJ1-3; D unclear. Germline V gene data show CDR1 as MNHNY and CDR2 as SVGAGI (reference sequence). V dropped 8 bases and J dropped 0 bases, with 8 bases sitting between them. The CDR3 loop spans 13 amino acids.

The V gene is TRBV18, the J gene TRBJ2-2, with 10 bases aligning to TRBD2. This CDR3 comprises 17 residues. Germline CDR1 is KGHSH and CDR2 is LQKENI. V lost 5 bases to trimming and J lost 6 bases; unmatched junction nucleotides: 12. The CDR3 sequence: CASSVRQAGGPPGELFF. The DNA of the CDR3 is TGTGCCAGCTCAGTCCGCCAAGCGGGAGGGCCGCCCGGGGAGCTGTTTTTT.